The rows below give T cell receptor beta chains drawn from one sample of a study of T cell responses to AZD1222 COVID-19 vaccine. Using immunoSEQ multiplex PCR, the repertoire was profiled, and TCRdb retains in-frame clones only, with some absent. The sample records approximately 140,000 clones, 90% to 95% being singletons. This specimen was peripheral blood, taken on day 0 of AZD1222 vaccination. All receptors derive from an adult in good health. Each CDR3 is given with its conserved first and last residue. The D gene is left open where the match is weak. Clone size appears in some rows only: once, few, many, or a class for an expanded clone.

DNA: TGTGCCAGCAGCCCCCCGGACAGGGGCCCTTATACGCAGTATTTT; CDR3: CASSPPDRGPYTQYF; D: TRBD1; V: TRBV5-8; size: -; J: TRBJ2-3
DNA: TGTGCCAGCAGCCAAGATCTCCTGGGGGTAGAGACCCAGTACTTC; CDR3: CASSQDLLGVETQYF; D: -; V: TRBV4-2; size: -; J: TRBJ2-5
DNA: TGCGCCAGCAGCCCCCGGGACAGGGGCCCGATGAACACTGAAGCTTTCTTT; CDR3: CASSPRDRGPMNTEAFF; D: TRBD1; V: TRBV5-1; size: many; J: TRBJ1-1
DNA: TGTGCCAGCAGCTTATCCGGAGATACGCAGTATTTT; CDR3: CASSLSGDTQYF; D: -; V: TRBV7-9; size: -; J: TRBJ2-3
DNA: TGCGCCAGCAGCTTCGGACTAGCGGGAGTAGGTGGCAATGAGCAGTTCTTC; CDR3: CASSFGLAGVGGNEQFF; D: TRBD2; V: TRBV5-1; size: -; J: TRBJ2-1
DNA: TGCGCCAGGCCCCCTAGGGGATGGGAAAAACTGTTTTTT; CDR3: CARPPRGWEKLFF; D: -; V: TRBV23-1; size: -; J: TRBJ1-4
DNA: TGTGCCAGCAGCGTACAGGGACAGGGAACCTCAGATACGCAGTATTTT; CDR3: CASSVQGQGTSDTQYF; D: TRBD1; V: TRBV9; size: -; J: TRBJ2-3
DNA: TGTGCCAGCAGTTACTCGGGAGGGAACTATGGCTACACCTTC; CDR3: CASSYSGGNYGYTF; D: -; V: TRBV6-5; size: -; J: TRBJ1-2
DNA: TGCGCCAGCAGCCTCGTCGGATTGTCCCAGGAGCAGTTCTTC; CDR3: CASSLVGLSQEQFF; D: -; V: TRBV4-1; size: -; J: TRBJ2-1
DNA: TGTGCCAGCTCACCACGACTAGCGGGACTGTACGAGCAGTACTTC; CDR3: CASSPRLAGLYEQYF; D: TRBD2; V: TRBV18; size: -; J: TRBJ2-7
DNA: TGCGCCAGCAGCCAACGGACGGGCAAAAACATTCAGTACTTC; CDR3: CASSQRTGKNIQYF; D: -; V: TRBV5-1; size: -; J: TRBJ2-4
DNA: TGTGCCAGCAGTGAAGCCTCGTCGGGGGCCTATGGCTACACCTTC; CDR3: CASSEASSGAYGYTF; D: -; V: TRBV6-1; size: -; J: TRBJ1-2
DNA: TGCAGCGTTGCAGGGGACCTCAATGGCTACACCTTC; CDR3: CSVAGDLNGYTF; D: -; V: TRBV29-1; size: -; J: TRBJ1-2
DNA: TGTGCCAGCAGCGACAGGGCCCTTAACACAGATACGCAGTATTTT; CDR3: CASSDRALNTDTQYF; D: TRBD1; V: TRBV2; size: -; J: TRBJ2-3
DNA: TGTGCCAGCAGCCTACCCGACGGAAACACCATATATTTT; CDR3: CASSLPDGNTIYF; D: -; V: TRBV3-1/TRBV3-2; size: -; J: TRBJ1-3
DNA: TGTGCCAGCTCCGAATGGGGAGGAAATCAGCCCCAGCATTTT; CDR3: CASSEWGGNQPQHF; D: -; V: TRBV6-5; size: -; J: TRBJ1-5
DNA: TGTGCCAGCAGTCTGACGGGACTAGCCGGGAATGAGCAGTTCTTC; CDR3: CASSLTGLAGNEQFF; D: TRBD2; V: TRBV6-5; size: -; J: TRBJ2-1
DNA: TGTGCCAGCAGCCCCTACACTGAAGCTTTCTTT; CDR3: CASSPYTEAFF; D: -; V: TRBV11-2; size: -; J: TRBJ1-1
DNA: TGTGCCAGCAGCTTAGTTGGGGACCTTGGTCCAGAAGCTTTCTTT; CDR3: CASSLVGDLGPEAFF; D: -; V: TRBV7-2; size: -; J: TRBJ1-1
DNA: TGTGCCAGCAGTTATACGACGGGACAGGTCGGCAATTCACCCCTCCACTTT; CDR3: CASSYTTGQVGNSPLHF; D: TRBD1; V: TRBV6-2/TRBV6-3; size: -; J: TRBJ1-6
DNA: TGTGCCAGCAGCGCTATCACGGACAGTCAGGAGACCCAGTACTTC; CDR3: CASSAITDSQETQYF; D: -; V: TRBV11-2; size: -; J: TRBJ2-5
DNA: TGTGCCAGCAGCCGGACAGGGAGGACTGAAGCTTTCTTT; CDR3: CASSRTGRTEAFF; D: TRBD1; V: TRBV12-3/TRBV12-4; size: -; J: TRBJ1-1